This is a list of T cell receptor beta chains from one sample in a study of regulatory and conventional T cells in RAG deficiency. Libraries were prepared by immunoSEQ multiplex PCR; TCRdb keeps only in-frame clonotypes and omits some of them. Of 34,000 or so clones in the sample, around 89% are singletons; the top ten hold roughly 13%. Separately, the same data were catalogued under a study of regulatory T cells.

The sequenced sample was CD8+ T cells sorted from blood. These receptors were taken from a human donor in good health. Each CDR3 is given with its conserved first and last residue. Each record gives: D gene, V gene, J gene, clone size, CDR3 DNA, CDR3 protein. D genes are given only for firm matches. Rows may omit the clone size; those that give it use once, few, many or a size class.

TRBD1	TRBV6-5	TRBJ1-6	few	TGTGCCAGCAGCCCCGGTGGGACAGACCATTCACCCCTCCACTTT	CASSPGGTDHSPLHF
NA	TRBV6-6	TRBJ1-5	NA	TGTGCCAGCAGTGAGTTGTCAGGACAGTCTCAGCCCCAGCATTTT	CASSELSGQSQPQHF
NA	TRBV9	TRBJ2-7	NA	TGTGCCAGCAGCGCAGCCATTTCCGACGAGCAGTACTTC	CASSAAISDEQYF
NA	TRBV4-1	TRBJ2-7	NA	TGCGCCAGCAGCCAAGACGCCTCGGGAGCAGGGTACGAGCAGTACTTC	CASSQDASGAGYEQYF
NA	TRBV10-3	TRBJ1-1	NA	TGTGCCATCAGTGAGGAATATGGGGGACCAAACACTGAAGCTTTCTTT	CAISEEYGGPNTEAFF
TRBD2	TRBV7-3	TRBJ2-3	NA	TGTGCCAGCAGCTCCTCGGGGGGGCGCGCAGATACGCAGTATTTT	CASSSSGGRADTQYF
NA	TRBV28	TRBJ1-6	NA	TGTGCCAGCAGTTCCGGGACACAAAATTCACCCCTCCACTTT	CASSSGTQNSPLHF
NA	TRBV6-5	TRBJ2-1	NA	TGTGCCAGCAGTTACATCCAACGGGGGTACAATGAGCAGTTCTTC	CASSYIQRGYNEQFF
TRBD1	TRBV9	TRBJ1-3	once	TGTGCCAGCAGCATGGACAGGGAGAGGGGAAACACCATATATTTT	CASSMDRERGNTIYF
TRBD2	TRBV6-1	TRBJ2-3	NA	TGTGCCAGCAGTGACCCGGCCGGGACTAGCGGAGATACGCAGTATTTT	CASSDPAGTSGDTQYF
NA	TRBV28	TRBJ1-5	NA	TGTGCCAGCTCCGAGGGGGGGCCCCAGCATTTT	CASSEGGPQHF
NA	TRBV19	TRBJ2-7	NA	TGTGCCAGTAGCATGGACAGCTCCTACGAGCAGTACTTC	CASSMDSSYEQYF
TRBD1	TRBV2	TRBJ1-1	NA	TGTGCCAGCAGTAAAAACAGGGGGCTCACTGAAGCTTTCTTT	CASSKNRGLTEAFF
NA	TRBV25-1	TRBJ2-7	NA	TGTGCCAGCAGTGACCCGGGCAGCTCCTACGAGCAGTACTTC	CASSDPGSSYEQYF
TRBD2	TRBV7-3	TRBJ2-3	NA	TGTGCCAGCAGCTTAAGTCTCGGGGGGGCGGCAGATACGCAGTATTTT	CASSLSLGGAADTQYF
TRBD2	TRBV27	TRBJ2-3	NA	TGTGCCAGCAGCCTCCATTCTAGCGGGGGGGCCACAGATACGCAGTATTTT	CASSLHSSGGATDTQYF
NA	TRBV5-1	TRBJ2-5	NA	TGCGCCAGCAGCTTGGAGGAGACCCAGTACTTC	CASSLEETQYF
NA	TRBV19	TRBJ1-1	NA	TGTGCCAGTAGGCCAGGGGACACTGAAGCTTTCTTT	CASRPGDTEAFF
TRBD1	TRBV9	TRBJ2-3	once	TGTGCCAGCAGCGTAGTACGGGACAGTAGCACAGATACGCAGTATTTT	CASSVVRDSSTDTQYF
NA	TRBV2	TRBJ1-1	NA	TGTGCCATTACTCGTCGGGAGTACACTGAAGCTTTCTTT	CAITRREYTEAFF
TRBD1	TRBV5-4	TRBJ2-7	NA	TGTGCCAGCAGCGGGGACAGGGATACCGAGCAGTACTTC	CASSGDRDTEQYF
TRBD2	TRBV27	TRBJ2-7	once	TGTGCCAGCAGTTTAATCTTGGGCGGGAGGTACGAGCAGTACTTC	CASSLILGGRYEQYF
TRBD1	TRBV11-2	TRBJ2-6	once	TGTGCCAGCAGAGCTATCTCCGGGACAGGGAGATATGGGGCCAACGTCCTGACTTTC	CASRAISGTGRYGANVLTF
TRBD1	TRBV5-1	TRBJ1-4	NA	TGCGCCAGCAGACCGGGACAGGGGACGCAAACTAATGAAAAACTGTTTTTT	CASRPGQGTQTNEKLFF
NA	TRBV14	TRBJ1-2	NA	TGTGCCAGCAGCCACGTCCCCCTCATTGGCTACACCTTC	CASSHVPLIGYTF
TRBD2	TRBV2	TRBJ2-1	NA	TGTGCCAGCACAAGCGGGGGGGCCTACAATGAGCAGTTCTTC	CASTSGGAYNEQFF
NA	TRBV5-1	TRBJ2-7	NA	TGCGCCAGCAGCTTGGGGCAGGGTTTAGACGAGCAGTACTTC	CASSLGQGLDEQYF
TRBD1	TRBV6-5	TRBJ2-5	once	TGTGCCAGCACCTTCAGGGGACAGGCCCAAGAGACCCAGTACTTC	CASTFRGQAQETQYF
TRBD1	TRBV6-5	TRBJ1-1	NA	TGTGCCAGCAGTACGGACAGGGGGACTGAAGCTTTCTTT	CASSTDRGTEAFF
NA	TRBV11-2	TRBJ2-1	few	TGTGCCAGCAGCTTAGGCTTAGGTCATGAGCAGTTCTTC	CASSLGLGHEQFF
NA	TRBV4-2	TRBJ2-5	few	TGTGCCAGCAGCCAATCCGGGACAGAGACCCAGTACTTC	CASSQSGTETQYF
NA	TRBV5-1	TRBJ2-5	NA	TGCGCCAGCAGCTTAACCTCTCGGGAAGAGACCCAGTACTTC	CASSLTSREETQYF
NA	TRBV19	TRBJ1-3	few	TGTGCCAGTAGTATTACGGTCTCTGGAAACACCATATATTTT	CASSITVSGNTIYF
TRBD1	TRBV5-1	TRBJ1-1	NA	TGCGCCAGCAGCTTGGCCTGGGCCAGGGGGCAGGCGAACACTGAAGCTTTCTTT	CASSLAWARGQANTEAFF
NA	TRBV5-6	TRBJ1-1	NA	TGTGCCAGCAGCTTTGGTACGGGTATGAGCACTGAAGCTTTCTTT	CASSFGTGMSTEAFF
TRBD1	TRBV30	TRBJ1-6	once	TGTGCCTGGAGTGGTCTGCAGGGGGGCTATTCACCCCTCCACTTT	CAWSGLQGGYSPLHF
NA	TRBV4-1	TRBJ2-7	NA	TGCGCCAGCAGCCATTCGCCGGGGGTTAACTACGAGCAGTACTTC	CASSHSPGVNYEQYF
NA	TRBV4-1	TRBJ1-2	NA	TGCGCCAGCAGCCAAGTGCCCGGGACGGCAAACTATGGCTACACCTTC	CASSQVPGTANYGYTF
NA	TRBV6-1	TRBJ2-7	NA	TGTGCCAGCAATCCGGACAGCGGATCATCCTACGAGCAGTACTTC	CASNPDSGSSYEQYF
TRBD1	TRBV2	TRBJ1-1	NA	TGTGCCAGCCTAGGACAGGGGGGGCGAGCTTTCTTT	CASLGQGGRAFF
TRBD1	TRBV27	TRBJ1-2	NA	TGTGCCAGCAGGGGACAGGACTATGGCTACACCTTC	CASRGQDYGYTF
NA	TRBV4-3	TRBJ1-2	few	TGCGCCAGCAGCCAAGACCGACTGACAGCCCCGTATGGCTACACCTTC	CASSQDRLTAPYGYTF
TRBD1	TRBV5-4	TRBJ2-7	once	TGTGCCAGCAGCTTGGAGGGACAGTCCTACGAGCAGTACTTC	CASSLEGQSYEQYF
NA	TRBV7-9	TRBJ1-2	few	TGTGCCAGCAGCCCAGGGGTGGGAGATGGCTACACCTTC	CASSPGVGDGYTF
NA	TRBV7-3	TRBJ2-6	NA	TGTGCCAGCAGCCCCCGGGACTCTTCCAACTCTGGGGCCAACGTCCTGACTTTC	CASSPRDSSNSGANVLTF
TRBD2	TRBV5-1	TRBJ2-1	NA	TGCGCCAGCAGCTCTCGACAACTAACAGCGGGAGGGCCTGGCAATGAGCAGTTCTTC	CASSSRQLTAGGPGNEQFF
NA	TRBV27	TRBJ1-1	NA	TGTGCCAGCACCGCGGGACTTGGGGACACTGAAGCTTTCTTT	CASTAGLGDTEAFF
NA	TRBV2	TRBJ1-4	NA	TGTGCCAGCAGTGAAGCGCGTGGGGGTGTAGGGGAAAAACTGTTTTTT	CASSEARGGVGEKLFF
NA	TRBV27	TRBJ2-1	NA	TGTGCCAGCAGTTTATACAGGGCCTACAATGAGCAGTTCTTC	CASSLYRAYNEQFF
NA	TRBV6-5	TRBJ2-2	NA	TGTGCCAGCAGCCCCCTGGGGGCCGGGGAGCTGTTTTTT	CASSPLGAGELFF
TRBD1	TRBV15	TRBJ2-6	once	TGTGCCACCAGCAGAGATGGGGCACACGGACAGGGATTCATCCCCTCTGGGGCCAACGTCCTGACTTTC	CATSRDGAHGQGFIPSGANVLTF
NA	TRBV12-5	TRBJ2-7	NA	TGTGCTAGTGCCCTGGACAGTTCATCCTACGAGCAGTACTTC	CASALDSSSYEQYF
NA	TRBV2	TRBJ2-5	NA	TGTGCCAGCAGGAGCGACAGGAATAACCAAGAGACCCAGTACTTC	CASRSDRNNQETQYF
NA	TRBV18	TRBJ1-4	NA	TGTGCCAGCTCACGAGGGGATCAAGTTGAAAAACTGTTTTTT	CASSRGDQVEKLFF
NA	TRBV7-3	TRBJ2-5	NA	TGTGCCAGCAGCTTTGGGGGCAGGGAAGAGACCCAGTACTTC	CASSFGGREETQYF
NA	TRBV4-1	TRBJ1-4	NA	TGCGCCAGCAGCCGGAGGGGGGGAACTAATGAAAAACTGTTTTTT	CASSRRGGTNEKLFF
NA	TRBV19	TRBJ2-2	NA	TGTGCCAGTAGTATAGGCTCCCCCGGGGAGCTGTTTTTT	CASSIGSPGELFF